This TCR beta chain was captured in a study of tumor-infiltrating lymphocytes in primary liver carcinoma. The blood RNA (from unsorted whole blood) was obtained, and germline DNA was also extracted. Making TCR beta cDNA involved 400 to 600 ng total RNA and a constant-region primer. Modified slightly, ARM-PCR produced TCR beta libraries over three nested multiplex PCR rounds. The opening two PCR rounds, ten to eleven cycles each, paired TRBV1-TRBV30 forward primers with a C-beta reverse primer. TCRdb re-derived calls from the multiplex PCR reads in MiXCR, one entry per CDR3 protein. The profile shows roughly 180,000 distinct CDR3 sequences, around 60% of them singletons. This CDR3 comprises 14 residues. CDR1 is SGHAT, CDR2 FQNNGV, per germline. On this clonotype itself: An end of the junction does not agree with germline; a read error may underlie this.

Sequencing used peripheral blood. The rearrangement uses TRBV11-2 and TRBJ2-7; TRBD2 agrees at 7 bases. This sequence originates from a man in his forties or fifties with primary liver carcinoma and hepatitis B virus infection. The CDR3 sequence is CTSSLGRGAYEQYF. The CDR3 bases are TGTACCAGCAGCTTAGGACGGGGGGCCTACGAGCAGTACTTC.